This T cell receptor (beta chain) is drawn from a study of blood T cell repertoires in COVID-19. The wider study: Before being deemed recovered, Cohort 3 donors had two negative PCRs, clearance, or symptom resolution.

Using immunoSEQ multiplex PCR, the repertoire was profiled, and TCRdb retains in-frame clones only, with some absent. The table lists 150,000 to 200,000 clones, more than 85% of them singletons. The CDR3 runs to 17 residues. The J segment lost 3 bases and the V segment lost 6 bases, leaving 16 bases of the junction unmatched. From germline, CDR1 is PRHDT and CDR2 FYEKMQ (reference sequence). This clonotype was obtained from a woman aged 35 to 49 in a cohort exposed to, infected with or recovered from COVID-19 (not recorded which). The V gene is TRBV13, the J gene TRBJ1-2; TRBD1 aligns across 7 bases. The sample taken for sequencing was PBMCs or T cells enriched from blood (not recorded which). CDR3 loop: CASSLQGMGSGYYGYTF. The CDR3 DNA follows: TGTGCCAGCAGTTTACAGGGGATGGGATCAGGTTACTATGGCTACACCTTC. Full variable domain (rest looked up from reference TRBV13 and TRBJ1-2): AAGVIQSPRHLIKEKRETATLKCYPIPRHDTVYWYQQGPGQDPQFLISFYEKMQSDKGSIPDRFSAQQFSDYHSELNMSSLELGDSALYFCASSLQGMGSGYYGYTFGSGTRLTVV.